This is a list of T cell receptor beta chains from one sample in a study of shared T cell receptors in the human thymus. Assay: immunoSEQ multiplex PCR; the TCRdb copy retains only in-frame clones and omits some. The sample has 500,000 to 750,000 clones; roughly 90% are singletons. The same sample was also studied in work on human thymus T cells.

Sequencing input: thymocytes. These receptors came from a boy in the first two years of life with a congenital heart defect. CDR3s include the opening cysteine and the closing phenylalanine or tryptophan. D genes are given only for firm matches. Not all rows give a size; the values are once, few, many and, for expanded clones, a class.

d_gene: TRBD1
abundance: NA
j_gene: TRBJ2-7
v_gene: TRBV5-4
CDR3nt: TGTGCCAGCAGCTTGGCCGGGACAGCTTACGAGCAGTACTTC
CDR3aa: CASSLAGTAYEQYF

d_gene: TRBD2
abundance: NA
j_gene: TRBJ2-5
v_gene: TRBV6-6
CDR3nt: TGTGCCAGCAGAGCCGGGACTAGCGGCAAAGAGACCCAGTACTTC
CDR3aa: CASRAGTSGKETQYF

d_gene: TRBD2
abundance: once
j_gene: TRBJ2-5
v_gene: TRBV25-1
CDR3nt: TGTGCCACCGCGACTAGCGGGAGGGCCGGGGAGACCCAGTACTTC
CDR3aa: CATATSGRAGETQYF

d_gene: NA
abundance: NA
j_gene: TRBJ2-1
v_gene: TRBV27
CDR3nt: TGTGCCAGCAGTCGCCCAGACAATGAGCAGTTCTTC
CDR3aa: CASSRPDNEQFF

d_gene: NA
abundance: NA
j_gene: TRBJ2-7
v_gene: TRBV18
CDR3nt: TGTGCCAGCTCCCAAAGGGGGATCTACGAGCAGTACTTC
CDR3aa: CASSQRGIYEQYF

d_gene: NA
abundance: NA
j_gene: TRBJ1-5
v_gene: TRBV2
CDR3nt: TGTGCCAGCAGTGGGGGCCTTGAGGACCAGCCCCAGCATTTT
CDR3aa: CASSGGLEDQPQHF

d_gene: TRBD2
abundance: NA
j_gene: TRBJ2-1
v_gene: TRBV12-5
CDR3nt: TGTGCTACCGCGTCGCGGGAGAGCTCCTACAATGAGCAGTTCTTC
CDR3aa: CATASRESSYNEQFF

d_gene: NA
abundance: NA
j_gene: TRBJ2-7
v_gene: TRBV6-5
CDR3nt: TGTGCCAGCAGTTACTATGGCGTTCTGGAGGAGCAGTACTTC
CDR3aa: CASSYYGVLEEQYF

d_gene: NA
abundance: NA
j_gene: TRBJ1-3
v_gene: TRBV18
CDR3nt: TGTGCCAGCTCACCTTCCAGGCAGAGCTCTGGAAACACCATATATTTT
CDR3aa: CASSPSRQSSGNTIYF

d_gene: TRBD2
abundance: NA
j_gene: TRBJ2-7
v_gene: TRBV5-4
CDR3nt: TGTGCCAGCAGCTTGGGTAGGCGGGAGGGCCGGTACGAGCAGTACTTC
CDR3aa: CASSLGRREGRYEQYF

d_gene: NA
abundance: NA
j_gene: TRBJ2-6
v_gene: TRBV4-1
CDR3nt: TGCGCCAGCAGCCAAGAGGGGCTCGGGGCCAACGTCCTGACTTTC
CDR3aa: CASSQEGLGANVLTF

d_gene: NA
abundance: NA
j_gene: TRBJ2-1
v_gene: TRBV9
CDR3nt: TGTGCCAGCAGCGTAGATCTTACAGGGACTACCCCAACGCAGTTCTTC
CDR3aa: CASSVDLTGTTPTQFF

d_gene: NA
abundance: NA
j_gene: TRBJ2-7
v_gene: TRBV6-5
CDR3nt: TGTGCCAGCAGTTACACCGGGGACGAGCAGTACTTC
CDR3aa: CASSYTGDEQYF

d_gene: TRBD2
abundance: NA
j_gene: TRBJ2-3
v_gene: TRBV5-8
CDR3nt: TGTGCCAGCAGCTTGGGACTAGCGGGAGTAGTTTTCACAGATACGCAGTATTTT
CDR3aa: CASSLGLAGVVFTDTQYF

d_gene: NA
abundance: NA
j_gene: TRBJ1-4
v_gene: TRBV15
CDR3nt: TGTGCCACCAGCCCGACCCCCCACGGAGCAACTAATGAAAAACTGTTTTTT
CDR3aa: CATSPTPHGATNEKLFF

d_gene: NA
abundance: NA
j_gene: TRBJ1-1
v_gene: TRBV6-5
CDR3nt: TGTGCCAGCAGCCATACAGAGAACACTGAAGCTTTCTTT
CDR3aa: CASSHTENTEAFF

d_gene: NA
abundance: NA
j_gene: TRBJ1-3
v_gene: TRBV19
CDR3nt: TGTGCCAGTTGTGGGGGCTCCGGGACACCCGCAACCTACTCTGGAAACACCATATATTTT
CDR3aa: CASCGGSGTPATYSGNTIYF

d_gene: NA
abundance: NA
j_gene: TRBJ2-3
v_gene: TRBV28
CDR3nt: TGTGCCAGCAAAAGCGGTAGCACAGATACGCAGTATTTT
CDR3aa: CASKSGSTDTQYF

d_gene: TRBD1
abundance: NA
j_gene: TRBJ2-7
v_gene: TRBV11-3
CDR3nt: TGTGCCAGCAGCCCGGTCCGGGACAGATTCTCCCCAGGGCAGTACTTC
CDR3aa: CASSPVRDRFSPGQYF

d_gene: NA
abundance: once
j_gene: TRBJ1-2
v_gene: TRBV7-9
CDR3nt: TGTGCCAGCAGCCTCGTCCCGGGGGGGGCAGGTGGCTACACCTTC
CDR3aa: CASSLVPGGAGGYTF

d_gene: NA
abundance: NA
j_gene: TRBJ2-1
v_gene: TRBV5-1
CDR3nt: TGCGCCAGCAGTGGGCCAACTAGTCAATCACACAATGAGCAGTTCTTC
CDR3aa: CASSGPTSQSHNEQFF

d_gene: NA
abundance: once
j_gene: TRBJ2-3
v_gene: TRBV4-3
CDR3nt: TGCGCCAGCAGCCACAGGGGACGCAGGAGCACAGATACGCAGTATTTT
CDR3aa: CASSHRGRRSTDTQYF

d_gene: NA
abundance: NA
j_gene: TRBJ1-3
v_gene: TRBV28
CDR3nt: TGTGCCAGCAGTTTGCGAGGGAACACCATATATTTT
CDR3aa: CASSLRGNTIYF

d_gene: NA
abundance: once
j_gene: TRBJ1-2
v_gene: TRBV5-1
CDR3nt: TGCGCCAGCAGCCCAGCAAACAGGGTTGGCTATGGCTACACCTTC
CDR3aa: CASSPANRVGYGYTF

d_gene: TRBD1
abundance: NA
j_gene: TRBJ1-5
v_gene: TRBV28
CDR3nt: TGTGCCAGCAGTTTACCGAAGTGGGCTCTCAGGGGGACCACGATGCTGCCCCAGCATTTT
CDR3aa: CASSLPKWALRGTTMLPQHF

d_gene: NA
abundance: NA
j_gene: TRBJ2-7
v_gene: TRBV30
CDR3nt: TGTGCCTGGAGTGTAAGCACAGGGAGTACCTACGAGCAGTACTTC
CDR3aa: CAWSVSTGSTYEQYF

d_gene: TRBD1
abundance: NA
j_gene: TRBJ2-7
v_gene: TRBV4-1
CDR3nt: TGCGCCAGCAGCCAAGATGAGTGGACAGGGAGTGAGTACGAGCAGTACTTC
CDR3aa: CASSQDEWTGSEYEQYF

d_gene: NA
abundance: few
j_gene: TRBJ2-1
v_gene: TRBV4-3
CDR3nt: TGCGCCAGCAGCCAAGCCCGGTACTTGAGCTCCTACAATGAGCAGTTCTTC
CDR3aa: CASSQARYLSSYNEQFF

d_gene: TRBD2
abundance: NA
j_gene: TRBJ2-1
v_gene: TRBV9
CDR3nt: TGTGCCAGCAGCAAGTGGGGGACTAGCGCCTACAATGAGCAGTTCTTC
CDR3aa: CASSKWGTSAYNEQFF

d_gene: NA
abundance: NA
j_gene: TRBJ1-2
v_gene: TRBV11-2
CDR3nt: TGTGCCAGCAGCCCGACAGGCCTCCACTATGGCTACACCTTC
CDR3aa: CASSPTGLHYGYTF

d_gene: NA
abundance: NA
j_gene: TRBJ2-2
v_gene: TRBV5-1
CDR3nt: TGCGCCAGCAGCAAGGGGGGGGACACCGGGGAGCTGTTTTTT
CDR3aa: CASSKGGDTGELFF

d_gene: NA
abundance: NA
j_gene: TRBJ2-7
v_gene: TRBV13
CDR3nt: TGTGCCAGCAGCTCAAACAGGGCCAACGAGCAGTACTTC
CDR3aa: CASSSNRANEQYF

d_gene: TRBD1
abundance: once
j_gene: TRBJ2-7
v_gene: TRBV25-1
CDR3nt: TGTGCCAGCAGTGCGAAGGGACAGGGGATCATTGGGAACGAGCAGTACTTC
CDR3aa: CASSAKGQGIIGNEQYF

d_gene: NA
abundance: once
j_gene: TRBJ1-3
v_gene: TRBV18
CDR3nt: TGTGCCAGCTCACCCCTAAGCCCGGGAAGGGGAAACACCATATATTTT
CDR3aa: CASSPLSPGRGNTIYF

d_gene: NA
abundance: NA
j_gene: TRBJ2-3
v_gene: TRBV18
CDR3nt: TGTGCCAGCTCACCGGGACGGCCGCCGGGACTTAGCACAGATACGCAGTATTTT
CDR3aa: CASSPGRPPGLSTDTQYF

d_gene: TRBD2
abundance: few
j_gene: TRBJ2-2
v_gene: TRBV28
CDR3nt: TGTGCCAGCAGCCCCCCGCTAGCGGGAGGCACCGGGGAGCTGTTTTTT
CDR3aa: CASSPPLAGGTGELFF

d_gene: NA
abundance: NA
j_gene: TRBJ2-1
v_gene: TRBV11-3
CDR3nt: TGTGCCAGCAGCTTAGTAGCGTGGCAGCAGTTCTTC
CDR3aa: CASSLVAWQQFF

d_gene: NA
abundance: NA
j_gene: TRBJ2-1
v_gene: TRBV29-1
CDR3nt: TGCAGCGTTGAACAGTACAATGAGCAGTTCTTC
CDR3aa: CSVEQYNEQFF

d_gene: TRBD2
abundance: NA
j_gene: TRBJ2-7
v_gene: TRBV11-3
CDR3nt: TGTGCCAGCAGCCAGACTAGCGGGGCCAGGGAGCAGTACTTC
CDR3aa: CASSQTSGAREQYF

d_gene: TRBD2
abundance: once
j_gene: TRBJ2-1
v_gene: TRBV9
CDR3nt: TGTGCCAGCAGCCCCCGGCGACTAGCGGGCACTTGCTTCTACAATGAGCAGTTCTTC
CDR3aa: CASSPRRLAGTCFYNEQFF